These 23 T cell receptor beta chains were all obtained from the same sample, sequenced in a study of blood T cells in healthy people across ages (dated by TCRdb to between 2015 and 2016). The library was built by means of 5' RACE. The reads were generated on an Illumina HiSeq 2500. A second PCR of about 6 to 11 cycles was performed with a sample-barcoded 5' primer and a J-beta primer mix. Through fastp at Q25 and MiXCR, TCRdb rebuilt clones from the public reads, retaining in-frame beta chains. Identical CDR3 proteins give one entry, which carries the most common genes and DNA. The sample table records fewer than 900,000 distinct CDR3 sequences; roughly 44% of these occur just once. Of the sample, under 25% falls within the top ten clones. What was sequenced was blood. These receptors all come from an older woman in good health.

The chain is built from TRBV6-1 and TRBJ1-6; maybe TRBD1 (6 bases). Trimming shortened V by 6 bases and J by 3 bases, and 12 bases separated the two germline ends. In germline, CDR1 is MNHNS, CDR2 SASEGT. The CDR3 is made up of 15 amino acids. The CDR3 sequence is CASRGGGYYNSPLHF. CDR3 bases: TGTGCCAGCAGGGGTGGGGGCTACTATAATTCACCCCTCCACTTT.

In DNA form, the CDR3 reads TGCAGTGCCAGCTTGAGTTACGAGCAGTACTTC. Its protein is CSASLSYEQYF. The V and J genes are TRBV20-1 and TRBJ2-7; D is ambiguous. Germline CDR1 and CDR2: DFQATT and SNEGSKA (reference sequence). This CDR3 has 11 amino acids. The V end was cut by 6 bases, the J end by 4 bases, with 10 bases between.

V is TRBV3-1 and J is TRBJ2-3; D may be TRBD1 or TRBD2 (5 bases each). V gave up 0 bases and J gave up 2 bases, with 15 bases separating them. The CDR3 is 17 residues long. Germline lookup yields CDR1 LGHDT and CDR2 YNNKEL (reference sequence). CDR3 residues: CASSQDPGTTVTDTQYF. DNA for the CDR3: TGTGCCAGCAGCCAAGACCCAGGGACGACGGTCACAGATACGCAGTATTTT.

This clonotype was observed a handful of times. The chain employs TRBV7-2 and TRBJ2-4, with 10 bases identical to TRBD1. CDR1 is SGHTA and CDR2 is FQGNSA in the germline V gene. With V trimmed by 5 bases and J by 3 bases, 13 bases remained unmatched. The CDR3 runs to 18 residues. CDR3 sequence reads: CASSPDPGQGTLKNIQYF. In DNA, the CDR3 is TGTGCCAGCAGCCCCGACCCGGGACAGGGGACTCTCAAAAACATTCAGTACTTC.

The rearrangement links TRBV20-1 to TRBJ1-2; the D gene is possibly TRBD1 (5 bases). From germline, CDR1 is DFQATT and CDR2 SNEGSKA (reference sequence). V lost 3 bases, J lost 2 bases, and 10 bases lay in between. There are 13 residues in the CDR3. The CDR3 region has the DNA TGCAGTGCTAGGGGGGGGTCCAACTATGGCTACACCTTC. Translating it yields CSARGGSNYGYTF.

The sample holds a few counts of this clonotype. The chain couples TRBV20-1 to TRBJ2-4, with 7 bases fitting TRBD1. The ends lost 6 bases at V and 3 bases at J; junction bases unmatched: 14. In germline, CDR1 is DFQATT, CDR2 SNEGSKA (reference sequence). CDR3 length: 16 amino acids. Here the CDR3 reads CSANTGARGGKNIQYF. CDR3 in DNA: TGCAGTGCCAACACAGGGGCGAGGGGTGGCAAAAACATTCAGTACTTC.

The chain uses TRBV3-1 and TRBJ2-5, with 11 bases identical to TRBD2. V gave up 0 bases and J gave up 7 bases; unmatched junction bases: 1. Per the germline V gene, CDR1 is LGHDT and CDR2 is YNNKEL (reference sequence). This CDR3 region has 14 residues. CDR3 in DNA: TGTGCCAGCAGCCAAGAACTAGCGGGGGCGACCCAGTACTTC. The encoded protein is CASSQELAGATQYF.

The CDR3 protein is CASSLGDRDKETQYF. DNA for the CDR3: TGTGCCAGCAGCTTAGGAGACAGAGACAAAGAGACCCAGTACTTC. The chain carries TRBV7-9 and TRBJ2-5; perhaps TRBD1 as D (5 bases). The CDR3 spans 15 residues. The V end lost 1 base, the J end lost 3 bases, and 12 bases lay between the germline ends. CDR1 is SEHNR, CDR2 FQNEAQ, per germline (reference sequence). The whole variable domain, filled in from reference TRBV7-9 and TRBJ2-5, reads DTGVSQNPRHKITKRGQNVTFRCDPISEHNRLYWYRQTLGQGPEFLTYFQNEAQLEKSRLLSDRFSAERPKGSFSTLEIQRTEQGDSAMYLCASSLGDRDKETQYFGPGTRLLVL.

In this sample, this clonotype turned up once. Germline and junction disagree at one end, which may indicate a read error. The V and J genes are TRBV12-3 or TRBV12-4 and TRBJ1-2; D ambiguous. The CDR3 length is 13 residues. Here the CDR3 DNA reads TGTGCCGGCAGTTTGCTACGGAGCTATGGCTACACCTTC. Its translation: CAGSLLRSYGYTF.

The rearrangement links TRBV20-1 to TRBJ2-3, with 9 positions matching TRBD2. Trimming cost V 4 bases and J 3 bases; bases outside gene matches: 8. The CDR3 runs 15 residues. CDR1 DFQATT and CDR2 SNEGSKA come from the germline V gene (reference sequence). CDR3 sequence: CSAKLAGEGTDTQYF. The CDR3 nucleotides read TGCAGTGCTAAATTAGCGGGGGAGGGGACAGATACGCAGTATTTT.

Only a few counts were recorded for this clonotype. This rearrangement joins TRBV5-5 to TRBJ2-5; a possible D gene is TRBD1 (5 bases). CDR1 is SGHKS and CDR2 is YYEKEE in the germline V gene (reference sequence). The V gene lost 0 bases and the J gene lost 0 bases, with 6 bases spanning the gap. The CDR3 spans 14 residues. CDR3 in amino acids: CASSLGQHQETQYF. The CDR3 DNA is TGTGCCAGCAGCTTGGGACAGCACCAAGAGACCCAGTACTTC. Drawing the rest from reference TRBV5-5 and TRBJ2-5, the complete variable domain is DAGVTQSPTHLIKTRGQQVTLRCSPISGHKSVSWYQQVLGQGPQFIFQYYEKEERGRGNFPDRFSARQFPNYSSELNVNALLLGDSALYLCASSLGQHQETQYFGPGTRLLVL.

This clonotype was recorded many times. The V and J genes are TRBV13 and TRBJ2-7; maybe TRBD2 (7 bases). CDR1 is PRHDT, CDR2 FYEKMQ, per germline (reference sequence). The CDR3 is made up of 15 amino acids. Trimming stripped 3 bases from V and 2 bases from J, with 14 bases between. In DNA form, the CDR3 reads TGTGCCAGCAGCTTGGGGGGGGCCTCGACCTACGAGCAGTACTTC. This encodes CASSLGGASTYEQYF.

On this clonotype: The junction departs from the called germline gene at one end, perhaps through a read error. The chain uses TRBV27 and TRBJ2-3, with D perhaps given as TRBD1 or TRBD2 (6 bases each). In germline, CDR1 is MNHEY, CDR2 SMNVEV (reference sequence). This CDR3 spans 15 amino acids. Here the CDR3 reads CAGSLRGQPTDTQYF. DNA for the CDR3: TGTGCCGGCAGTTTGCGGGGACAACCCACAGATACGCAGTATTTT.

This clonotype turned up a few times. The chain recombines TRBV7-2 with TRBJ1-1; no clear D. CDR1 is SGHTA and CDR2 is FQGNSA in the germline V gene. V lost 1 base, J lost 4 bases, and 16 bases lay in between. There are 16 residues in the CDR3. As DNA, the CDR3 is TGTGCCAGCAGCTTAGAGCCCTCCGGGAGTAGCACTGAAGCTTTCTTT. This sequence encodes CASSLEPSGSSTEAFF.

The chain carries TRBV20-1 and TRBJ2-2; 7 bases are shared with TRBD2. V lost 6 bases to trimming and J lost 4 bases; unmatched junction nucleotides: 8. The germline V gene has CDR1 DFQATT and CDR2 SNEGSKA (reference sequence). The CDR3 is 14 residues long. The CDR3 bases are TGCAGTGCCCCCCGGACTAGGTCCACCGGGGAGCTGTTTTTT. Protein product: CSAPRTRSTGELFF.

This sequence joins TRBV28 and TRBJ2-7, with D perhaps TRBD2 (6 bases). Trimming took 4 bases from V and 3 from J, leaving 16 bases between them. The CDR3 is made up of 15 amino acids. CDR1 MDHEN and CDR2 SYDVKM come from the germline V gene. In DNA form, the CDR3 reads TGTGCCAGCAGTTCCCCGGGGAGGCAGAACTACGAGCAGTACTTC. Translated: CASSSPGRQNYEQYF.

This clonotype was picked up a small number of times. V is TRBV5-6 and J is TRBJ1-2, with a tentative D call TRBD1 (5 bases). This CDR3 spans 14 amino acids. The germline V gene has CDR1 SGHDT and CDR2 YYEEEE. The V end was cut by 0 bases, the J end by 5 bases, with 11 bases between. CDR3 region: CASSLETDLYGYTF. CDR3 coding DNA: TGTGCCAGCAGCTTGGAGACAGACTTGTATGGCTACACCTTC.

The chain links TRBV29-1 to TRBJ2-1; TRBD1 might be the D (6 bases). The germline V and J ends were trimmed by 7 bases and 4 bases, with 29 bases remaining between them. Germline assignment: CDR1 SQVTM and CDR2 ANQGSEA. The CDR3 totals 18 residues. DNA of the CDR3: TGCAGCGCTCCAATGACAGGACTGGGTCACCCTACATACAATGAGCAGTTCTTC. Amino acid sequence: CSAPMTGLGHPTYNEQFF.

The chain uses TRBV4-3 and TRBJ2-7, with 8 bases lining up with TRBD2. Germline V gives CDR1 LGHNA, CDR2 YSLEER. The CDR3 spans 16 residues. V dropped 1 base and J dropped 2; count of bases not matched to a gene: 7. The CDR3 region has the DNA TGCGCCAGCAGCCAAGGGGTAGCGGGACTAACCTACGAGCAGTACTTC. Protein sequence: CASSQGVAGLTYEQYF.

The chain links TRBV6-2 or TRBV6-3 to TRBJ2-1; D might be TRBD1 or TRBD2, each matching 5 bases. Germline V CDR1 and CDR2: MNHEY, SVGEGT. The V end was cut by 3 bases, the J end by 5 bases, with 17 bases between. CDR3 length equals 16 residues. The CDR3: CASSYLTRGNDNEQFF. The CDR3 DNA reads TGTGCCAGCAGTTATCTAACTAGGGGTAACGACAATGAGCAGTTCTTC.

This clonotype was counted between two and nine times. The V gene is TRBV11-2, the J gene TRBJ1-2; no clear D gene. The germline V gene encodes CDR1 SGHAT and CDR2 FQNNGV. This CDR3 spans 13 amino acids. Trimming left V 3 bases short and J 7 bases short, with 12 bases between. For the CDR3, the DNA is TGTGCCAGCAGCTTTATAACCACGGCTGGCTACACCTTC. Translating it yields CASSFITTAGYTF.

This clonotype occurred many times. V and J are TRBV10-3 and TRBJ1-1; D might be TRBD1 (5 bases). Germline V lookup: CDR1 ENHRY, CDR2 SYGVKD. The length of the CDR3 is 13 residues. The V and J ends lost 5 bases and 5 bases respectively, with 12 bases between them. The CDR3 nucleotides read TGTGCCATCAGTCAGGGAGAGGAGACTGAAGCTTTCTTT. As protein: CAISQGEETEAFF.

The V and J genes are TRBV7-9 and TRBJ2-5, with D tentatively TRBD1 (6 bases). The CDR3 is 15 amino acids. Per germline, CDR1 SEHNR and CDR2 FQNEAQ (reference sequence). The V and J ends lost 4 bases and 4 bases respectively, with 16 bases between them. The chain's CDR3 is CASSSSRGVGETQYF. In DNA, the CDR3 is TGTGCCAGCAGCTCGAGCAGGGGCGTCGGAGAGACCCAGTACTTC.